This TCR beta chain was observed in a study of T cell responses to AZD1222 COVID-19 vaccine. The CDR3 has 16 amino acids. Germline V gene lookup returns CDR1 LNHDA and CDR2 SQIVND (reference sequence). Trimming removed 3 bases from V and 4 bases from J; junction bases left unmatched: 6. Sequenced by immunoSEQ multiplex PCR; TCRdb stores in-frame clones only, minus some. The sample yields approximately 150,000 clones, about 90% seen once. Broader study findings: Variant regions that are unmutated are reportedly the target of nearly half of spike-specific TCRs. The donor group comprised mostly white British people and more females; the analysis possibly underestimated clonal diversity.

Worth noting for this clone: As yet, its antigen is unknown.

The chain carries TRBV19 and TRBJ2-1; 10 bases map to TRBD2. This specimen was peripheral blood, taken on day 0 of AZD1222 vaccination. This TCR was recovered from an adult in good health. The CDR3 region has the DNA TGTGCCAGTAGTATTACTAGCGGGGAGGGGTACAATGAGCAGTTCTTC. It encodes CASSITSGEGYNEQFF.